Following are 19 T cell receptor beta chains from one sample sequenced in a study of T cells after yellow fever vaccination. A single record per CDR3 protein comes from TCRdb applying MiXCR to the 5' RACE reads. Of 350,000 or so distinct CDR3 sequences in the sample, roughly 8.6% were seen once. The sample was PBMCs, taken more than 40 days after the first yellow fever vaccination. Source of these receptors: a man aged 18 to 29 who received the YFV17D yellow fever vaccine.

This chain links TRBV10-3 with TRBJ1-2, with no clear D. Between the trimmed V and J ends, which lost 0 bases and 2 bases, there was a span of 13 bases. Germline CDR1 and CDR2: ENHRY and SYGVKD. This CDR3 spans 16 amino acids. The CDR3 region has the DNA TGTGCCATCAGTGAGTCGAAGGCCGGGGTCAACTATGGCTACACCTTC. Amino acids: CAISESKAGVNYGYTF.

The chain combines TRBV27 with TRBJ2-5; 7 positions agree with TRBD1. CDR3 length: 15 amino acids. Germline-derived CDR1 and CDR2 are MNHEY and SMNVEV (reference sequence). The trim removed 2 bases at V and 3 bases at J, leaving 6 bases unmatched. The CDR3 reads CASSLMSGGEETQYF. The CDR3 region has the DNA TGTGCCAGCAGTTTAATGTCAGGGGGAGAAGAGACCCAGTACTTC.

The table lists this clonotype with a few counts. The chain carries TRBV7-2 and TRBJ2-7; 7 bases are shared with TRBD2. This CDR3 is built from 14 residues. The germline V gene encodes CDR1 SGHTA and CDR2 FQGNSA. The trim removed 1 base at V and 4 bases at J, leaving 4 bases unmatched. CDR3 nucleotides: TGTGCCAGCAGCTTAGTGAGCGGGGCGTACGAGCAGTACTTC. Its protein product is CASSLVSGAYEQYF.

This clonotype was recorded a few times. The CDR3 loop reads CASSPGGAWTDTQYF. The CDR3 nucleotides are TGTGCCAGCAGCCCAGGCGGGGCTTGGACAGATACGCAGTATTTT. The J gene is TRBJ2-3, the V gene TRBV7-2, with a weak D call TRBD2 (6 bases). From germline, CDR1 is SGHTA and CDR2 FQGNSA. V lost 5 bases and J lost 3, with 15 bases in between. The CDR3 extends over 15 amino acids.

This clonotype was recorded a few times. The J gene is TRBJ2-1, the V gene TRBV11-2, with D perhaps assigned TRBD1 or TRBD2 (6 bases each). The CDR3 loop spans 19 amino acids. V lost 5 bases, J lost 0 bases, and 23 bases lay in between. Germline-derived CDR1 and CDR2 are SGHAT and FQNNGV. CDR3 coding DNA: TGTGCCAGCAGCCACAACTTGGGGGGCCATGTTGACTCCTACAATGAGCAGTTCTTC. Translated, it gives CASSHNLGGHVDSYNEQFF.

The genes are TRBV11-1 and TRBJ2-1, with 7 bases matching TRBD2. This CDR3 has 18 residues. J lost 8 bases, V lost 5 bases, and 21 bases had no gene match. The V gene's germline CDR1 is SGHAT and CDR2 FQDESV (reference sequence). CDR3 bases: TGTGCCAGCAGCATCACTACCGGGGGGATGAAGGAAACGGATGAGCAGTTCTTC. Protein: CASSITTGGMKETDEQFF.

This clonotype appeared a few times. V gene TRBV5-1 combines with J gene TRBJ2-7; no clear D gene. Between the trimmed V and J ends, which lost 5 bases and 0 bases, there was a span of 12 bases. Germline CDR1 SGHRS, CDR2 YFSETQ. This CDR3 has 14 residues. CDR3 protein: CASSRVRDSYEQYF. In DNA, the CDR3 is TGCGCCAGCAGTCGGGTCCGAGACTCCTACGAGCAGTACTTC.

Only a few counts were recorded for this clonotype. The chain couples TRBV20-1 to TRBJ1-2; D is possibly TRBD1 (6 bases). Germline values: CDR1 DFQATT, CDR2 SNEGSKA (reference sequence). Trimming cost V 6 bases and J 7 bases, with 24 bases left between them. The CDR3 consists of 15 residues. The CDR3 loop is CSASRPGTILSGYTF. The CDR3 DNA reads as TGCAGTGCGAGTCGCCCCGGGACAATTCTGTCTGGCTACACCTTC.

The gene calls are TRBV29-1 and TRBJ1-4; maybe TRBD1 (5 bases). The CDR3 extends over 14 amino acids. Germline V gene lookup returns CDR1 SQVTM and CDR2 ANQGSEA. Between the trimmed V and J ends, which lost 1 base and 5 bases, there was a span of 11 bases. DNA for the CDR3: TGCAGCGTTGAAGTTCCGGGGGGGAATGAAAAACTGTTTTTT. This sequence encodes CSVEVPGGNEKLFF.

This clonotype has more than one count but fewer than ten. The V and J genes are TRBV12-3 or TRBV12-4 and TRBJ1-5, with D tentatively TRBD1 (6 bases). This CDR3 region has 14 residues. V shed 5 bases and J shed 0 bases, with 8 bases lying between them. The CDR3 nucleotides read TGTGCCAGCAGTGGGGACACTAGCAATCAGCCCCAGCATTTT. Amino acids: CASSGDTSNQPQHF.

This clonotype was picked up a small number of times. The V call is TRBV6-1, the J call TRBJ1-1, with a tentative D call TRBD1 (6 bases). This CDR3 is 14 amino acids long. Germline V gene data show CDR1 as MNHNS and CDR2 as SASEGT. The V end lost 3 bases, the J end lost 4 bases, and 12 bases lay between the germline ends. In DNA, the CDR3 is TGTGCCAGCAGTGACAACAGGGTTTCCACTGAAGCTTTCTTT. Protein product: CASSDNRVSTEAFF.

The CDR3 region has the DNA TGTGCCAGCTCACCCCAGGGGGCTAATGAAAAACTGTTTTTT. Its protein product is CASSPQGANEKLFF. The gene calls are TRBV18 and TRBJ1-4; 7 nucleotides align to TRBD1. Germline CDR1 KGHSH, CDR2 LQKENI. J was trimmed by 3 bases and V by 3 bases; bases with no gene match: 1. The CDR3 totals 14 residues.

This clonotype occurred a few times. The chain couples TRBV5-4 to TRBJ1-6; no firm D call. The CDR3 contains 15 residues. Trimming shortened V by 0 bases and J by 11 bases, and 15 bases separated the two germline ends. The germline V gene encodes CDR1 SGHNT and CDR2 YYREEE (reference sequence). The CDR3 protein is CASSLGQARTPPLHF. The CDR3 DNA sequence: TGTGCCAGCAGCTTGGGTCAGGCCCGGACTCCACCCCTCCACTTT.

The chain employs TRBV18 and TRBJ1-3; the D is unclear. V was shortened by 2 bases and J by 0 bases, with 8 bases between the two germline ends. The CDR3 loop spans 15 amino acids. Germline V CDR1 and CDR2: KGHSH, LQKENI. CDR3 loop: CASSPTQSSGNTIYF. The CDR3, as DNA: TGTGCCAGCTCACCAACGCAAAGCTCTGGAAACACCATATATTTT. The full variable domain, rest sourced from reference TRBV18 and TRBJ1-3, is NAGVMQNPRHLVRRRGQEARLRCSPMKGHSHVYWYRQLPEEGLKFMVYLQKENIIDESGMPKERFSAEFPKEGPSILRIQQVVRGDSAAYFCASSPTQSSGNTIYFGEGSWLTVV.

The chain joins TRBV4-1 to TRBJ2-3; D uncertain. CDR3 length: 11 amino acids. Germline V gives CDR1 MGHRA, CDR2 YSYEKL. With 0 bases removed from V and 11 bases from J, the gap between germline ends came to 6 bases. This chain's CDR3 is CASSQDLGQYF. DNA of the CDR3: TGCGCCAGCAGCCAAGATCTAGGGCAGTATTTT.

The V call is TRBV2, the J call TRBJ1-6; 7 bases align to TRBD1. This CDR3 region has 14 residues. V shed 7 bases, J shed 6 bases, and the junction held 6 bases outside the gene matches. Germline CDR1 SNHLY, CDR2 FYNNEI. This CDR3 reads CASNLPGGNSPLHF. The DNA for the CDR3 is TGTGCCAGCAACCTACCAGGGGGTAATTCACCCCTCCACTTT.

This clonotype was recorded many times. The chain couples TRBV5-1 to TRBJ2-3, with 7 bases that match TRBD1. The CDR3 is 15 amino acids. Looked up from germline, CDR1 is SGHRS and CDR2 is YFSETQ. Trimming took 4 bases from V and 2 from J; bases not matched to a gene: 7. The CDR3 protein is CASSLQGIITDTQYF. CDR3 nucleotide sequence: TGCGCCAGCAGCCTACAGGGGATAATCACAGATACGCAGTATTTT.

V is TRBV20-1 and J is TRBJ1-6; D remains ambiguous. This CDR3 has 15 residues. CDR1 and CDR2 (germline): DFQATT, SNEGSKA (reference sequence). V dropped 1 base and J dropped 0 bases, with 7 bases sitting between them. In nucleotides, the CDR3 is TGCAGTGCTAGAGTTTCCGTCTCCTATAATTCACCCCTCCACTTT. Encoded protein: CSARVSVSYNSPLHF.

The CDR3 DNA reads TGTGCCAGCTCACCGATGACTAGCGATATAAGCACAGATACGCAGTATTTT. Translated: CASSPMTSDISTDTQYF. The V call is TRBV18, the J call TRBJ2-3, with TRBD2 identical over 8 bases. V was clipped by 3 bases and J by 0 bases; unmatched bases: 8. From germline, CDR1 is KGHSH and CDR2 LQKENI. The CDR3 length is 17 residues. Using reference TRBV18 and TRBJ2-3 for the parts outside the CDR3, the full variable domain is NAGVMQNPRHLVRRRGQEARLRCSPMKGHSHVYWYRQLPEEGLKFMVYLQKENIIDESGMPKERFSAEFPKEGPSILRIQQVVRGDSAAYFCASSPMTSDISTDTQYFGPGTRLTVL.